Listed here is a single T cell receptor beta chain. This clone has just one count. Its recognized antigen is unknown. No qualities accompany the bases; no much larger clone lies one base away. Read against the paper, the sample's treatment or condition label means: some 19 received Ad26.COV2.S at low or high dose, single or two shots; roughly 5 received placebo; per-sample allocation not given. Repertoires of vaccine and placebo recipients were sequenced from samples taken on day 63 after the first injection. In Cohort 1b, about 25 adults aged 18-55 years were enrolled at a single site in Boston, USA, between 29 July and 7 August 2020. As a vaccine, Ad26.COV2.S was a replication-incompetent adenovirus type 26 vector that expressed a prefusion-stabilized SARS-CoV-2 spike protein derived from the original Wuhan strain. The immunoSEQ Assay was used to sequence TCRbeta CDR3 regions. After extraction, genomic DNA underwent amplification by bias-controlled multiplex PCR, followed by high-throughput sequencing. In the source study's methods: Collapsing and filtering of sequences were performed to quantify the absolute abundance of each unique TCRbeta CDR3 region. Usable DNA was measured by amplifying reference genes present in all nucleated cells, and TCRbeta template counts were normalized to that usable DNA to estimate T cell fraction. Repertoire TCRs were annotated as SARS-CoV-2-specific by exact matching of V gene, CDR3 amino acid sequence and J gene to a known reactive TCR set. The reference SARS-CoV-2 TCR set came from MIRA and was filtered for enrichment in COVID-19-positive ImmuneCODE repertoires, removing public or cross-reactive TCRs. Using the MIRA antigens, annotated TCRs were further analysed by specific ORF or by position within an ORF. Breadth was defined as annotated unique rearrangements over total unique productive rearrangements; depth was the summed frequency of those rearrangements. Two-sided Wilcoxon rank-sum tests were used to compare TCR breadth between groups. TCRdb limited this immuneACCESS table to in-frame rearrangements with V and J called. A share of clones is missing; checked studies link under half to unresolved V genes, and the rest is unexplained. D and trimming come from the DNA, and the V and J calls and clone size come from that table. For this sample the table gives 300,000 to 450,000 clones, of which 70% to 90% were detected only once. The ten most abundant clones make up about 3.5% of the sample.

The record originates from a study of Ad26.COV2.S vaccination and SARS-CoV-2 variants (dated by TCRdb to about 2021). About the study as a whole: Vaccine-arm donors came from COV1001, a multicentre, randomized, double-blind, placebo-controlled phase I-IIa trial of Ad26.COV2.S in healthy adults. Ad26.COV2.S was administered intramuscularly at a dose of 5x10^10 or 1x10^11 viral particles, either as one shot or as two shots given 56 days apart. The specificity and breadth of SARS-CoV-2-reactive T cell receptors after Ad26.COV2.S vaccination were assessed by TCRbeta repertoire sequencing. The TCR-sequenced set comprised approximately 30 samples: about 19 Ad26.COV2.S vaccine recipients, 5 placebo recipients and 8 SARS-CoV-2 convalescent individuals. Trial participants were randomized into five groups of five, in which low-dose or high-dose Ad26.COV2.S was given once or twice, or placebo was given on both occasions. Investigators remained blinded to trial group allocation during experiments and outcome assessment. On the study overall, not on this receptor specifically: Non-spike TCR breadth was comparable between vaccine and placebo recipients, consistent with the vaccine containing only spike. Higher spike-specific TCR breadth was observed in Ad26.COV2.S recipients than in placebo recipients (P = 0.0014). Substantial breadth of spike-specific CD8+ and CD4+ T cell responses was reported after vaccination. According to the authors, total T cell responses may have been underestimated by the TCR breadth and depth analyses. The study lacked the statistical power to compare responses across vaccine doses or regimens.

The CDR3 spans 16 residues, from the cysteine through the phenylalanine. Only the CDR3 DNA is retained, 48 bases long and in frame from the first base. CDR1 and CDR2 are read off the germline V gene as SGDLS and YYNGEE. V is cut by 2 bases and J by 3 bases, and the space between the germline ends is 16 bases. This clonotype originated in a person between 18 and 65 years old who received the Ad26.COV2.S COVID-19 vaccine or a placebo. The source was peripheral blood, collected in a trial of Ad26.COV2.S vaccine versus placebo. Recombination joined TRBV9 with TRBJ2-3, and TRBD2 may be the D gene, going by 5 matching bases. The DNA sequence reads TGTGCCAGCAGCGTTGCCAGCGGAGACCCTACAGATACGCAGTATTTT. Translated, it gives CASSVASGDPTDTQYF.